A selection of T cell receptor beta chains follows, all from one sample in a study of T cell responses to AZD1222 COVID-19 vaccine. TCRdb's copy holds only in-frame clones and misses some; the assay was immunoSEQ multiplex PCR. The sample has approximately 150,000 clones, about 88% seen once. This sample comprised peripheral blood, obtained on day 0 of AZD1222 vaccination. These receptors all come from an adult in good health. Both conserved end residues are part of each CDR3. The D gene is left open where the match is weak. Clone size, where shown, is once, few, many, or a class for clones that have expanded.

TRBJ2-7 NA TRBV4-1 NA CASSQSATYEQYF TGCGCCAGCAGCCAATCCGCCACCTACGAGCAGTACTTC
TRBJ1-3 NA TRBV10-3 NA CAINRTPSDGNTIYF TGTGCCATCAACCGGACACCCTCGGATGGAAACACCATATATTTT
TRBJ2-1 TRBD1 TRBV9 few CASSVEQGDNEQFF TGTGCCAGCAGCGTAGAACAGGGGGACAATGAGCAGTTCTTC
TRBJ1-1 NA TRBV10-1 NA CASSESGNGEAFF TGCGCCAGCAGTGAATCGGGGAACGGTGAAGCTTTCTTT
TRBJ2-3 TRBD1 TRBV5-1 NA CASSLAGQGAGDTQYF TGCGCCAGCAGCTTAGCCGGACAGGGGGCAGGAGATACGCAGTATTTT
TRBJ1-3 NA TRBV6-1 NA CASSDPLLGDTIYF TGTGCCAGCAGTGACCCTCTTTTAGGAGACACCATATATTTT
TRBJ1-6 TRBD1 TRBV4-1 NA CASSQGGRGLGSPLHF TGCGCCAGCAGCCAGGGCGGCAGGGGGCTCGGTTCACCCCTCCACTTT
TRBJ2-7 NA TRBV10-3 NA CAISEGAYEQYF TGTGCCATCAGTGAGGGTGCCTACGAGCAGTACTTC
TRBJ2-7 NA TRBV7-9 NA CASSQRDFYEQYF TGTGCCAGCAGCCAACGGGACTTCTACGAGCAGTACTTC
TRBJ2-1 TRBD2 TRBV18 NA CASSPTGTSGAAVTGEQFF TGTGCCAGCTCACCAACCGGGACTAGCGGGGCCGCTGTGACGGGTGAGCAGTTCTTC
TRBJ2-7 TRBD1 TRBV7-9 NA CASSARGHTYEQYF TGTGCCAGCAGCGCCAGGGGGCACACCTACGAGCAGTACTTC
TRBJ1-1 NA TRBV28 NA CASSTFGTEAFF TGTGCCAGCAGTACGTTCGGCACTGAAGCTTTCTTT
TRBJ2-1 TRBD2 TRBV18 NA CASSLAGDKEQFF TGTGCCAGCTCACTAGCGGGAGATAAGGAGCAGTTCTTC
TRBJ1-3 NA TRBV5-4 NA CASSPLEGVDSGNTIYF TGTGCCAGCAGCCCCTTGGAGGGGGTAGACTCTGGAAACACCATATATTTT
TRBJ1-5 NA TRBV27 NA CASSLGSNQPQHF TGTGCCAGCAGTTTAGGGAGCAATCAGCCCCAGCATTTT
TRBJ2-3 TRBD2 TRBV7-6 once CASSSLTSGSTDTQYF TGTGCCAGCAGCTCCTTGACTAGCGGGTCCACAGATACGCAGTATTTT
TRBJ1-2 NA TRBV5-8 NA CASSHRGGYYGYTF TGTGCCAGCAGCCATCGCGGAGGGTACTATGGCTACACCTTC
TRBJ1-5 TRBD1 TRBV19 NA CASTGARNQPQHF TGTGCCAGCACAGGGGCACGCAATCAGCCCCAGCATTTT
TRBJ1-3 NA TRBV6-4 NA CASGPRRASSGNTIYF TGTGCCAGCGGCCCCCGAAGGGCGTCCTCTGGAAACACCATATATTTT
TRBJ2-2 TRBD1 TRBV4-1 few CASSHDRADDTGELFF TGCGCCAGCAGCCACGACAGGGCCGATGACACCGGGGAGCTGTTTTTT
TRBJ2-5 NA TRBV3-1/TRBV3-2 NA CASSQDRRTDETQYF TGTGCCAGCAGCCAAGATCGACGGACCGACGAGACCCAGTACTTC
TRBJ2-6 TRBD1 TRBV2 NA CASRYPGGAGANVLTF TGTGCCAGCCGTTATCCAGGGGGCGCTGGGGCCAACGTCCTGACTTTC
TRBJ1-1 NA TRBV13 NA CASSLEGVNEAFF TGTGCCAGCAGCTTAGAAGGGGTTAATGAAGCTTTCTTT
TRBJ2-7 NA TRBV6-5 NA CASSYSGQHYEQYF TGTGCCAGCAGTTACTCGGGGCAGCACTACGAGCAGTACTTC
TRBJ2-3 TRBD1 TRBV7-9 NA CASSARQGGLTDTQYF TGTGCCAGCAGCGCCCGACAGGGCGGACTCACAGATACGCAGTATTTT
TRBJ2-2 NA TRBV5-8 once CASSGRLPTNTGELFF TGTGCCAGCAGCGGCCGACTACCTACGAACACCGGGGAGCTGTTTTTT
TRBJ1-1 NA TRBV25-1 NA CASSEDVTYTEAFF TGTGCCAGCAGTGAAGATGTCACTTACACTGAAGCTTTCTTT
TRBJ2-1 TRBD2 TRBV28 few CASTSPPGLAGNEQFF TGTGCCAGCACTTCGCCCCCGGGACTAGCTGGTAATGAGCAGTTCTTC
TRBJ2-7 TRBD1 TRBV5-1 NA CASSPRDRGYEQYF TGCGCCAGCAGCCCTCGGGACAGGGGTTACGAGCAGTACTTC
TRBJ2-2 NA TRBV6-1 NA CASSGLGGANTGELFF TGTGCCAGCAGTGGCTTGGGGGGGGCTAACACCGGGGAGCTGTTTTTT
TRBJ2-7 NA TRBV6-5 NA CASSYSGHEQYF TGTGCCAGCAGTTACTCTGGACACGAGCAGTACTTC
TRBJ2-3 NA TRBV28 NA CASSSTWGVDTQYF TGTGCCAGCAGTTCCACCTGGGGGGTAGATACGCAGTATTTT
TRBJ1-3 NA TRBV11-2 NA CASSLVGGSGNTIYF TGTGCCAGCAGCTTAGTGGGGGGATCTGGAAACACCATATATTTT
TRBJ2-1 NA TRBV5-6 NA CASSLTPDSYNEQFF TGTGCCAGCAGCTTGACGCCTGACTCCTACAATGAGCAGTTCTTC
TRBJ1-1 NA TRBV19 NA CASSPWLNTEAFF TGTGCCAGTAGTCCTTGGTTGAACACTGAAGCTTTCTTT
TRBJ2-2 NA TRBV4-2 NA CASSQGERGELFF TGTGCCAGCAGCCAAGGCGAAAGGGGGGAGCTGTTTTTT
TRBJ1-2 NA TRBV5-1 once CASSLDPSAGYTF TGCGCCAGCAGCTTGGACCCCAGTGCCGGCTACACCTTC
TRBJ2-3 NA TRBV15 NA CATSRDLADTQYF TGTGCCACCAGCAGAGATCTGGCAGATACGCAGTATTTT
TRBJ2-3 NA TRBV9 NA CASSEGPSGTDTQYF TGTGCCAGCAGCGAGGGGCCTAGCGGCACAGATACGCAGTATTTT
TRBJ1-1 NA TRBV6-1 NA CASSDGGTGAFF TGTGCCAGCAGTGATGGAGGAACTGGAGCTTTCTTT
TRBJ2-7 NA TRBV6-1 NA CASSDRFSYEQYF TGTGCCAGCAGTGACCGGTTTTCCTACGAGCAGTACTTC
TRBJ1-2 TRBD1 TRBV4-3 NA CASSQSRGPNYGYTF TGCGCCAGCAGCCAAAGCAGGGGGCCGAACTATGGCTACACCTTC
TRBJ1-2 TRBD1 TRBV7-2 once CASSPPGTGNGYTF TGTGCCAGCAGCCCACCCGGGACAGGGAATGGCTACACCTTC
TRBJ2-7 TRBD2 TRBV28 NA CASSFNSLGLAGGDYEQYF TGTGCCAGCAGTTTCAATAGTTTGGGACTAGCGGGAGGAGACTACGAGCAGTACTTC
TRBJ2-2 NA TRBV11-2 NA CASNSHFGGPNTGELFF TGTGCCAGCAACTCCCATTTCGGGGGCCCGAACACCGGGGAGCTGTTTTTT